Listed below are T cell receptor beta chains from one sample, sequenced in a study of Ad26.COV2.S vaccination and SARS-CoV-2 variants. TCRdb keeps only in-frame clones here, not all; method: immunoSEQ multiplex PCR. The repertoire consists of a few hundred thousand clones, with about nine tenths occurring once and the leading ten covering about 2%. Sample: peripheral blood, taken in a trial of Ad26.COV2.S vaccine versus placebo. Receptors were obtained from a person between 18 and 60 years old who received the Ad26.COV2.S COVID-19 vaccine or a placebo. Each CDR3 is given with its conserved first and last residue. The D gene is left open where the match is weak. Clone size is not always given. Where it is, it says once, few, many or a class for expanded clones.

>-|-|TRBV10-1|TRBJ2-7
TGCGCCAGCAGTAACTCCGAGCAGTACTTC
CASSNSEQYF
>TRBD2|-|TRBV7-9|TRBJ2-3
TGTGCCAGCAGCTCTAGCGGGAGCACAGATACGCAGTATTTT
CASSSSGSTDTQYF
>-|-|TRBV11-3|TRBJ1-3
TGTGCCAGCAGCCTTGGCGGTGGGGGGTCCTTCGGTGGAAACACCATATATTTT
CASSLGGGGSFGGNTIYF
>TRBD2|once|TRBV11-3|TRBJ2-3
TGTGCCAGCAGCTTAGTAGCGGGAGGGATCACAGATACGCAGTATTTT
CASSLVAGGITDTQYF
>-|-|TRBV27|TRBJ1-5
TGTGCCAGCAGTTTATTCGCGGGGGGGGGCGGGCCCCAGCATTTT
CASSLFAGGGGPQHF
>-|once|TRBV6-2/TRBV6-3|TRBJ1-1
TGTGCCAGCAGCTTTAGAAGAAACACTGAAGCTTTCTTT
CASSFRRNTEAFF
>-|-|TRBV9|TRBJ1-4
TGTGCCAGCAGCGTAGAGGGGGACCCTAGTGAAAAACTGTTTTTT
CASSVEGDPSEKLFF
>TRBD2|few|TRBV28|TRBJ2-7
TGTGCCAGCAGTTTAGGACTAGCGGATGATTCCTACGAGCAGTACTTC
CASSLGLADDSYEQYF
>TRBD1|-|TRBV28|TRBJ1-2
TGTGCCAGCAGTTCAAGGACAGGGCGAGGGGAGTATGGCTACACCTTC
CASSSRTGRGEYGYTF
>-|once|TRBV7-6|TRBJ2-5
TGTGCCAGCAGCAGGGGGGGCGAGACCCAGTACTTC
CASSRGGETQYF
>TRBD2|-|TRBV19|TRBJ2-1
TGTGCCAGTAGTATATCTAGCGGGCTAAATGAGCAGTTCTTC
CASSISSGLNEQFF
>-|-|TRBV6-5|TRBJ1-6
TGTGCCAGCAGTTTACGAGGGCCGCCGCCCCTCCACTTT
CASSLRGPPPLHF
>-|-|TRBV28|TRBJ2-7
TGTGCCAGCAGGGTCCCAACCCCGGGTTACGAGCAGTACTTC
CASRVPTPGYEQYF
>-|-|TRBV27|TRBJ1-2
TGTGCCAGCAGTTTATCCTATGGCTACACCTTC
CASSLSYGYTF
>-|-|TRBV13|TRBJ1-1
TGTGCCAGCAGTCGAGGGCCGGTGGGGGGCACTGAAGCTTTCTTT
CASSRGPVGGTEAFF
>TRBD2|-|TRBV5-1|TRBJ2-3
TGCGCCAGCAGCTTGCCCGGGACTAGCACAAGCACAGATACGCAGTATTTT
CASSLPGTSTSTDTQYF
>-|once|TRBV5-1|TRBJ2-1
TGCGCCAGCAGCTTGGTGGTAGCCTCAGGGAATGAGCAGTTCTTC
CASSLVVASGNEQFF
>TRBD1|-|TRBV28|TRBJ2-7
TGTGCCAGCAGACCCTCAGGGACAGGGCCCTACGAGCAGTACTTC
CASRPSGTGPYEQYF
>-|-|TRBV7-9|TRBJ1-2
TGTGCCAGCAGCTTAGCCCGAGGACAGACCAACTATGGCTACACCTTC
CASSLARGQTNYGYTF
>-|once|TRBV28|TRBJ1-2
TGTGCCAGCAGTTTTGGTCAGGGACCCGACTATGGCTACACCTTC
CASSFGQGPDYGYTF
>TRBD2|-|TRBV7-2|TRBJ2-3
TGTGCCAGCAGCCCCACTAGCGGATGGGGCACAGATACGCAGTATTTT
CASSPTSGWGTDTQYF
>-|-|TRBV20-1|TRBJ1-2
TGCAGTGCAGCACAAGACTATGGCTACACCTTC
CSAAQDYGYTF
>-|-|TRBV15|TRBJ2-4
TGTGCCACCAGCAGAGATGGGGGCCGGGGTCCTCAGTACTTC
CATSRDGGRGPQYF
>TRBD2|-|TRBV7-6|TRBJ2-2
TGTGCCAGCAGCCCCGTAGCGGGATCTGTAACCGGGGAGCTGTTTTTT
CASSPVAGSVTGELFF
>-|-|TRBV29-1|TRBJ1-6
TGCAGCGTTGGGGAAAGGGTTGGTTCACCCCTCCACTTT
CSVGERVGSPLHF
>TRBD2|-|TRBV5-1|TRBJ2-3
TGCGCCAGCAGCTTGGCCAGAGAACTAGCGGGAGGACCTACTAGCACAGATACGCAGTATTTT
CASSLARELAGGPTSTDTQYF
>-|-|TRBV11-3|TRBJ1-3
TGTGCCAGCAGCTTCGGGGAAGCTGGAAACACCATATATTTT
CASSFGEAGNTIYF
>TRBD1|-|TRBV2|TRBJ2-7
TGTGCCAGCCGACAGACAGGGGTCGAGCAGTACTTC
CASRQTGVEQYF
>TRBD2|-|TRBV19|TRBJ2-3
TGTGCCAGTAGCGGGGTAGCGGGACCAGATACGCAGTATTTT
CASSGVAGPDTQYF
>TRBD1|-|TRBV28|TRBJ1-1
TGTGCCAGCAGCCTGACAGGGTCGGGTACTGAAGCTTTCTTT
CASSLTGSGTEAFF
>-|-|TRBV6-2/TRBV6-3|TRBJ2-7
TGTGCCAGCAGTTACCCTGGACGAAGCTCCTACGAGCAGTACTTC
CASSYPGRSSYEQYF
>TRBD2|-|TRBV24-1|TRBJ2-1
TGTGCCACCAGTGATGGCGGGAGTGATGCCTACAATGAGCAGTTCTTC
CATSDGGSDAYNEQFF
>TRBD2|-|TRBV18|TRBJ2-5
TGTGCCAGCTCACCACGGCGAGCGGGAGGTGAGACCCAGTACTTC
CASSPRRAGGETQYF
>-|-|TRBV19|TRBJ2-1
TGTGCCACCGGGACGATGGTGGATGAGCAGTTCTTC
CATGTMVDEQFF
>-|-|TRBV7-3|TRBJ2-2
TGTGCCAGCAGCCCTAGACTAGGGCCCCACACCGGGGAGCTGTTTTTT
CASSPRLGPHTGELFF
>TRBD1|-|TRBV28|TRBJ1-2
TGTGCCAGCAGTGGAGGACAGGGAAACTATGGCTACACCTTC
CASSGGQGNYGYTF
>TRBD2|-|TRBV27|TRBJ2-2
TGTGCCAGCAGTTTATCCCTCGGGACTAGCGGGAGGACCGGGGAGCTGTTTTTT
CASSLSLGTSGRTGELFF
>-|-|TRBV6-5|TRBJ2-1
TGTGCCAGCAGTTACTCTAAGGGGAGCTCCTACAATGAGCAGTTCTTC
CASSYSKGSSYNEQFF
>-|-|TRBV28|TRBJ1-3
TGTGCCAGCAGTTTAAGGGTCGGAGGCTCTGGAAACACCATATATTTT
CASSLRVGGSGNTIYF
>-|once|TRBV30|TRBJ1-1
TGTGCCTGGAGTGTAGAAACGGGGGGGACTGAAGCTTTCTTT
CAWSVETGGTEAFF